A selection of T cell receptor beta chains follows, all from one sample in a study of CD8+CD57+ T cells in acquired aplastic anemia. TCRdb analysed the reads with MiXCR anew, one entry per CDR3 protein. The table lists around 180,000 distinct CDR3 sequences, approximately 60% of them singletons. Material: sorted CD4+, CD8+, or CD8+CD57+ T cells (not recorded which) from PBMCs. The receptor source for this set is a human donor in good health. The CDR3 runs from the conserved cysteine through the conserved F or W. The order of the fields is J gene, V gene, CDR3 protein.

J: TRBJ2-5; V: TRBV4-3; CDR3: CASSQFMSGLETQYF
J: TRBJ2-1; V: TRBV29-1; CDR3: CSVEDAGYNEQFF
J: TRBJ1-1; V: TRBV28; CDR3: CASSSFGPLRTAFF
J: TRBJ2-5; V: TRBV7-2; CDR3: CASSPSRASQETQYF
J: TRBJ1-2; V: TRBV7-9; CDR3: CASSLANRDGYTF
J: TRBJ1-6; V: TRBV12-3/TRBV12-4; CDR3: CASSLSTNYSPLHF
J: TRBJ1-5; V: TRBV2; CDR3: CASSEQGENQPQHF
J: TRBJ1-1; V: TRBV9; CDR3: CASSVEGALNTEAFF
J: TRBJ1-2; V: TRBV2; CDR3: CASSDGVGYGYTF
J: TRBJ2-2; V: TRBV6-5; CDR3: CASSPTSGANTGELFF
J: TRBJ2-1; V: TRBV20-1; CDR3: CSASVSSPPYNEQFF
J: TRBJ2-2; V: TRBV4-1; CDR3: CASSQDRSPTGELFF
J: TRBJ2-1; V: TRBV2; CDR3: CASSEGYRVDEQFF
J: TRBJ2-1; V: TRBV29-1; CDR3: CSAALPVGEQFF
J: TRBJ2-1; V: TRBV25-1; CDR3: CASGSEKYNEQFF
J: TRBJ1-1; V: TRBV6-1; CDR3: CASSWDRGSEAFF
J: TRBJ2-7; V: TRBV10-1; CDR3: CASSESGGSGLQFQYF
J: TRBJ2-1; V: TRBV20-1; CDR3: CSAPLPDRENEQFF
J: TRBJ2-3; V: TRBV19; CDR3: CASEGFSTDTQYF
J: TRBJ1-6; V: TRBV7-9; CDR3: CASSSGQGNNSPLHF
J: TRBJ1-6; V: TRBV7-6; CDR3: CASSSIKGDSPLHF
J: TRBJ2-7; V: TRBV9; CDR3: CASSVSAGGTPYEQYF
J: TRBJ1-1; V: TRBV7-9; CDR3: CASSLGQERDTEAFF
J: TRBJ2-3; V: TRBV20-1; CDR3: CSARDQGDADTQYF
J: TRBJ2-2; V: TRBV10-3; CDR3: CAIRPQGNTGELFF
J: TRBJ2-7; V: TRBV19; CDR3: CASSIGQGAIYEQYF
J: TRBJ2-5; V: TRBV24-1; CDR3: CATSGWAEQETQYF
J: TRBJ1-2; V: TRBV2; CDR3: CASYAGDSYGYTF
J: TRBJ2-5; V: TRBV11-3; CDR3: CASSPDPDGTQYF
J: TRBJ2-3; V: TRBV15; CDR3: CATSRLSRRDTRYF
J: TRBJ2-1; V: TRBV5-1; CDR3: CASSSPGSSYNEQFF
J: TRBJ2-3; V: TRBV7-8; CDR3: CASSPTSLAGAPSTDTQYF
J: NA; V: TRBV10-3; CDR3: CAISDSGLATYEQYF
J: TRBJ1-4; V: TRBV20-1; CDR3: CSAIQPGQGIEKLFF
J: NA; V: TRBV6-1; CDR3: CASSYTQGAWETQYF
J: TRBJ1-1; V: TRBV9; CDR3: CASSVNPLRGTGNTEAFF
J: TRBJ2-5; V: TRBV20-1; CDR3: CSAMERGGPETQYF